The 26 T cell receptor beta chains reported below all come from one sample, sequenced in a study of T-cell reconstitution after alpha-beta-depleted transplantation in children. The TCRbeta library incorporated unique molecular identifiers. One entry per CDR3 protein results from TCRdb running MiXCR on the PCR reads. Among 90,000 to 120,000 distinct CDR3 sequences listed, around 6.4% were seen once. This specimen was PBMCs, mostly from graft donor cells, taken 360 days after TCRalphabeta/CD19-depleted stem cell transplant. The receptor set was obtained from a male patient aged 2 to 10 who had a stem cell transplant for acute lymphoblastic leukemia, so the T cells may come from the graft donor.

The table lists this clonotype with a few counts. This chain links TRBV7-6 with TRBJ2-3; perhaps TRBD2 as D (7 bases). V was pared by 2 bases and J by 5 bases, with 23 bases between. The CDR3 length is 18 residues. Germline CDR1 reads SGHVS; CDR2 reads FNYEAQ. The CDR3: CASSLLAPGTGGKDTQYF. The CDR3 DNA is TGTGCCAGCAGCTTACTAGCGCCCGGGACGGGGGGCAAAGATACGCAGTATTTT.

A remark on this clonotype: One end of the junction is discordant with germline, which a read error may explain. J is TRBJ1-1 and V is TRBV5-1; TRBD1 agrees at 7 bases. This CDR3 comprises 12 residues. In germline, CDR1 is SGHRS, CDR2 YFSETQ. CDR3 loop: CASSSQGTEVFF. The CDR3 DNA sequence: TGCGCCAGCAGCTCACAGGGGACTGAAGTTTTCTTT.

This chain links TRBV7-2 with TRBJ1-2; tentative D call: TRBD1 (5 bases). This CDR3 has 14 amino acids. V gave up 5 bases and J gave up 5 bases, with 15 bases separating them. Germline V CDR1 and CDR2: SGHTA, FQGNSA. The CDR3 coding sequence is TGTGCCAGCAGCGTCTCCGGGGGGGGATATGGCTACACCTTC. Translation gives CASSVSGGGYGYTF. The complete variable domain, with remaining parts taken from reference TRBV7-2 and TRBJ1-2, reads GAGVSQSPSNKVTEKGKDVELRCDPISGHTALYWYRQSLGQGLEFLIYFQGNSAPDKSGLPSDRFSAERTGGSVSTLTIQRTQQEDSAVYLCASSVSGGGYGYTFGSGTRLTVV.

This sequence joins TRBV9 and TRBJ2-2; unclear D gene. Germline CDR1 reads SGDLS; CDR2 reads YYNGEE. V shed 3 bases and J shed 8 bases, with 11 bases lying between them. The CDR3 is made up of 13 amino acids. The CDR3 here is CASSGQTLGELFF. The CDR3 DNA follows: TGTGCCAGCAGCGGGCAGACCCTTGGGGAGCTGTTTTTT.

The table lists this clonotype with many counts. This chain connects TRBV4-3 to TRBJ2-3, with 8 bases identical to TRBD2. V was clipped by 1 base and J by 6 bases; unmatched bases: 3. The CDR3 is 14 amino acids. Germline CDR1 is LGHNA and CDR2 is YSLEER. CDR3 bases: TGCGCCAGCAGCCAAGGATGGACTAGCGATACGCAGTATTTT. Protein sequence: CASSQGWTSDTQYF.

This clonotype has more than one count but fewer than ten. V and J are TRBV11-2 and TRBJ1-2; unclear D gene. CDR1 is SGHAT, CDR2 FQNNGV, per germline. The CDR3 totals 15 residues. The ends were cut back, 0 bases at V and 0 bases at J, with 8 bases in the middle. DNA of the CDR3: TGTGCCAGCAGCTTAGACGCCCGTTCTAACTATGGCTACACCTTC. It yields the protein CASSLDARSNYGYTF. The whole variable domain, filled in from reference TRBV11-2 and TRBJ1-2, reads EAGVAQSPRYKIIEKRQSVAFWCNPISGHATLYWYQQILGQGPKLLIQFQNNGVVDDSQLPKDRFSAERLKGVDSTLKIQPAKLEDSAVYLCASSLDARSNYGYTFGSGTRLTVV.

This clonotype was counted between two and nine times. The chain is built from TRBV19 and TRBJ1-5; no definite D call. Germline CDR1 reads LNHDA; CDR2 reads SQIVND (reference sequence). The CDR3 consists of 17 residues. Trimming removed 2 bases from V and 7 bases from J, with 21 bases in between. The CDR3 bases are TGTGCCAGTAGTATAACTAGGGTGAAGATTCCGGAGCAGCCCCAGCATTTT. As protein: CASSITRVKIPEQPQHF.

This clonotype was observed at least ten times. V is TRBV6-5 and J is TRBJ2-2; a possible D gene is TRBD2 (6 bases). This CDR3 region has 14 residues. Trimming pared 4 bases from V and 6 bases from J, leaving 12 bases between. Germline V gene data show CDR1 as MNHEY and CDR2 as SVGAGI. CDR3 amino acids: CASSLAGLPGELFF. The CDR3 nucleotides read TGTGCCAGCAGTTTAGCCGGACTACCCGGGGAGCTGTTTTTT.

The table lists this clonotype with many counts. The V and J genes are TRBV29-1 and TRBJ2-2, with D possibly matching TRBD1 (5 bases). There are 16 residues in the CDR3. Germline V CDR1 and CDR2: SQVTM, ANQGSEA. V was cut by 2 bases and J by 5 bases, with 18 bases left in between. This chain's CDR3 is CSVEFLTQGRTGELFF. The CDR3 DNA reads as TGCAGCGTTGAATTTTTGACGCAGGGTAGGACCGGGGAGCTGTTTTTT.

This clonotype was counted a few times. The chain has TRBV14 and TRBJ2-1; 8 nucleotides match TRBD1. CDR1 is SGHDN, CDR2 FVKESK, per germline. The CDR3 sequence is 14 residues long. V was clipped by 8 bases and J by 7 bases; unmatched bases: 10. The CDR3 spells CASRTGTGMNEQFF. DNA for the CDR3: TGTGCCAGCCGCACCGGGACAGGTATGAATGAGCAGTTCTTC.

This clonotype was counted at least ten times. This sequence joins TRBV24-1 and TRBJ1-1; D gene ambiguous. The CDR3 has 13 amino acids. The V and J ends lost 7 bases and 0 bases respectively, with 8 bases between them. In germline, CDR1 is KGHDR, CDR2 SFDVKD. CDR3 DNA: TGTGCCACCAGGAACGCGATGAACACTGAAGCTTTCTTT. It specifies CATRNAMNTEAFF.

This clonotype occurred many times. V and J are TRBV27 and TRBJ2-3, with D possibly matching TRBD2 (6 bases). The CDR3 is 14 residues long. Trimming took 5 bases from V and 6 from J, leaving 15 bases between them. Germline-derived CDR1 and CDR2 are MNHEY and SMNVEV (reference sequence). CDR3 nucleotides: TGTGCCAGCAGTCCACGGACTACCTGGGATACGCAGTATTTT. This translates into CASSPRTTWDTQYF.

This clonotype showed up just a few times. The rearrangement uses TRBV7-9 and TRBJ2-5; D gene unclear. Trimming took 1 base from V and 2 from J, leaving 8 bases between them. The CDR3 loop spans 14 amino acids. Germline lookup yields CDR1 SEHNR and CDR2 FQNEAQ (reference sequence). For the CDR3, the DNA is TGTGCCAGCAGCTTAGGTCTGAATCAAGAGACCCAGTACTTC. Protein: CASSLGLNQETQYF.

The chain combines TRBV18 with TRBJ2-3, with TRBD1 identical over 7 bases. This CDR3 region has 14 residues. V dropped 2 bases and J dropped 4; count of bases not matched to a gene: 3. The germline gives CDR1 KGHSH, CDR2 LQKENI. CDR3 nucleotide sequence: TGTGCCAGCTCACCAAGGGGGCCCCCAGATACGCAGTATTTT. As protein: CASSPRGPPDTQYF.

This clonotype was counted ten times or more. The V call is TRBV6-5, the J call TRBJ2-3; no clear D. The ends were cut back, 1 base at V and 6 bases at J, with 8 bases in the middle. Looked up from germline, CDR1 is MNHEY and CDR2 is SVGAGI. This CDR3 spans 13 amino acids. The CDR3 loop reads CASSYYVGDTQYF. For the CDR3, the DNA is TGTGCCAGCAGTTACTACGTAGGGGATACGCAGTATTTT.

This clonotype was seen many times. CDR3 region: CSATGLRQGVSTGELFF. DNA of the CDR3: TGCAGTGCTACAGGACTCCGACAGGGCGTTTCCACCGGGGAGCTGTTTTTT. This sequence joins TRBV20-1 and TRBJ2-2, with TRBD1 matching 7 bases. Germline V lookup: CDR1 DFQATT, CDR2 SNEGSKA (reference sequence). Trimming cost V 4 bases and J 4 bases; bases outside gene matches: 15. The CDR3 totals 17 residues.

This clonotype was counted between two and nine times. V and J are TRBV7-3 and TRBJ2-3; possible D gene TRBD2, 7 bases. V was shortened by 3 bases and J by 3 bases, with 16 bases between the two germline ends. Germline assignment: CDR1 SGHTA and CDR2 FQGTGA. CDR3 length: 16 residues. CDR3: CASSLGWGGRTDTQYF. Here the CDR3 DNA reads TGTGCCAGCAGCTTGGGTTGGGGGGGGCGGACAGATACGCAGTATTTT.

In this sample, this clonotype turned up many times. The V gene is TRBV5-1, the J gene TRBJ2-3; D may be TRBD2 (6 bases). The CDR3 totals 11 residues. Trimming pared 9 bases from V and 3 bases from J, leaving 8 bases between. Germline values: CDR1 SGHRS, CDR2 YFSETQ. Here the CDR3 DNA reads TGCGCCACCCGGGGGACAGATACGCAGTATTTT. Translation gives CATRGTDTQYF.

There are many counts of this clonotype. The CDR3 DNA follows: TGTGCCAGCAGCGATTATTTCCTACGGACCGCAACAGCTACTAGCACAGATACGCAGTATTTT. This encodes CASSDYFLRTATATSTDTQYF. The genes are TRBV7-9 and TRBJ2-3; no clear D. The CDR3 has 21 amino acids. Germline CDR1 SEHNR, CDR2 FQNEAQ (reference sequence). Trimming pared 5 bases from V and 0 bases from J, leaving 30 bases between.

This clonotype was counted at least ten times. This chain connects TRBV24-1 to TRBJ2-5; no clear D gene. Looked up from germline, CDR1 is KGHDR and CDR2 is SFDVKD. V dropped 1 base and J dropped 7 bases, with 6 bases sitting between them. The CDR3 consists of 12 residues. The CDR3: CATSDLPGTQYF. CDR3 in DNA: TGTGCCACCAGTGATTTACCGGGGACCCAGTACTTC.

The chain links TRBV7-6 to TRBJ1-5; D not resolved. CDR1 SGHVS and CDR2 FNYEAQ come from the germline V gene. V lost 5 bases, J lost 0 bases, and 5 bases lay in between. The CDR3 sequence is 13 residues long. The CDR3 DNA sequence: TGTGCCAGCAGCCTACTTAGCAATCAGCCCCAGCATTTT. The encoded protein is CASSLLSNQPQHF.

This chain joins TRBV24-1 and TRBJ2-7, with D possibly being TRBD1 (5 bases). Trimming pared 2 bases from V and 3 bases from J, leaving 16 bases between. The germline gives CDR1 KGHDR, CDR2 SFDVKD. This CDR3 contains 16 residues. CDR3 in DNA: TGTGCCACCAGTGATTCGGCCAAAGGGGCCCACTACGAGCAGTACTTC. Encoded protein: CATSDSAKGAHYEQYF.

This clonotype was observed at least ten times. The rearrangement joins TRBV4-3 to TRBJ2-1; 11 bases are a match to TRBD2. Germline V gene data show CDR1 as LGHNA and CDR2 as YSLEER. CDR3 length: 17 amino acids. With 3 bases clipped from V and 7 bases from J, the junction kept 11 bases outside the gene matches. CDR3 coding DNA: TGCGCCAGCAGCCAGACGACAAAGACTAGCGGGGAGAATGAGCAGTTCTTC. Its protein is CASSQTTKTSGENEQFF.

At least ten counts were recorded for this clonotype. V and J are TRBV9 and TRBJ1-3; D is uncertain. This CDR3 is 12 amino acids long. Germline V gene sequence: CDR1 SGDLS, CDR2 YYNGEE. The V end lost 5 bases, the J end lost 2 bases, and 5 bases lay between the germline ends. The DNA of the CDR3 is TGTGCCAGCAGGGAACCTGGAAACACCATATATTTT. It encodes CASREPGNTIYF.

This clonotype has at least ten counts. This chain links TRBV29-1 with TRBJ2-1; possibly TRBD2 for D (6 bases). This CDR3 is 16 amino acids long. Trimming cost V 5 bases and J 2 bases, with 19 bases left between them. CDR1 is SQVTM and CDR2 is ANQGSEA in the germline V gene. The CDR3 region has the DNA TGCAGCGTTTTGGGTGAAGCGGGTACAACCTACAATGAGCAGTTCTTC. It codes for CSVLGEAGTTYNEQFF.

Note on this clonotype: A much larger clone lies a single base off, so this may be a read error. V gene TRBV13 combines with J gene TRBJ2-2, with TRBD2 as a possible D gene (5 bases). The CDR3 covers 12 residues. Germline V CDR1 and CDR2: PRHDT, FYEKMQ (reference sequence). The CDR3 here is CASSRYTGELLF. The CDR3 nucleotides read TGTGCCAGCAGCCGCTATACCGGGGAGCTGCTTTTT.